This passage covers 14 T cell receptor beta chains from one sample sequenced in a study of long-term antiretroviral therapy in people with HIV. They ran version v3.0 of the immunoSEQ assay at survey level. The table came from immunoSEQ multiplex PCR; TCRdb's copy has only in-frame clones and leaves some out. The table records tens of thousands of clones, approximately 96% of them present only once. Here the sequenced sample was unsorted PBMCs, taken roughly 6.4 years after starting antiretroviral therapy. The origin of the receptors is a man under 40 with HIV.

Here the CDR3 DNA reads TGTGCCTGGAGTCGGCGCGGGAGTCTATCAGATACGCAGTATTTT. This translates into CAWSRRGSLSDTQYF. The chain combines TRBV30 with TRBJ2-3; 7 bases map to TRBD2. The germline CDR1 and CDR2 sequences are GTSNPN and SVGIG (reference sequence). The ends lost 2 bases at V and 4 bases at J; junction bases unmatched: 9. The CDR3 is 15 amino acids. The entire variable domain, with the rest obtained from reference TRBV30 and TRBJ2-3, is as follows: SQTIHQWPATLVQPVGSPLSLECTVEGTSNPNLYWYRQAAGRGLQLLFYSVGIGQISSEVPQNLSASRPQDRQFILSSKKLLLSDSGFYLCAWSRRGSLSDTQYFGPGTRLTVL.

The chain uses TRBV10-3 and TRBJ1-2; 7 bases match TRBD1. The CDR3 runs to 14 residues. CDR1 ENHRY and CDR2 SYGVKD come from the germline V gene. With 5 bases clipped from V and 2 bases from J, the junction kept 5 bases outside the gene matches. The CDR3 loop reads CAISTAGQNYGYTF. CDR3 in DNA: TGTGCCATCAGTACCGCGGGACAGAACTATGGCTACACCTTC.

The rearrangement uses TRBV7-8 and TRBJ1-1; D call uncertain. This CDR3 spans 16 amino acids. From germline, CDR1 is SGHVS and CDR2 FQNEAQ. V was shortened by 1 base and J by 0 bases, with 12 bases between the two germline ends. CDR3: CASSLEYRPMNTEAFF. CDR3 DNA sequence: TGTGCCAGCAGCTTAGAGTACCGACCTATGAACACTGAAGCTTTCTTT.

This sequence joins TRBV6-1 and TRBJ2-3, with TRBD2 as a possible D gene (5 bases). CDR3 length: 13 amino acids. Per the germline V gene, CDR1 is MNHNS and CDR2 is SASEGT. The V end lost 1 base, the J end lost 4 bases, and 6 bases lay between the germline ends. CDR3 in DNA: TGTGCCAGCAGTGAAGAGCGGTCAGATACGCAGTATTTT. This translates into CASSEERSDTQYF.

The chain uses TRBV6-6 and TRBJ2-5; TRBD2 matches 11 bases. Germline CDR1 and CDR2: MNHNY and SVGAGI (reference sequence). V was pared by 5 bases and J by 1 base, with 6 bases of the junction left unmatched. This CDR3 is 16 amino acids long. CDR3 DNA: TGTGCCAGCAGTCTCGCTAGCGGGGGGACCCAAGAGACCCAGTACTTC. Translating gives CASSLASGGTQETQYF.

The chain recombines TRBV4-1 with TRBJ2-7; D possibly uses TRBD1 or TRBD2 (5 bases each). V was trimmed by 3 bases and J by 3 bases, leaving 15 bases between them. This CDR3 has 15 amino acids. CDR1 and CDR2 (germline): MGHRA, YSYEKL. For the CDR3, the DNA is TGCGCCAGCAGCCACCTCCGGGACCGTGGCTACGAGCAGTACTTC. Amino acid sequence: CASSHLRDRGYEQYF.

This clone appeared once. This rearrangement joins TRBV6-5 to TRBJ2-3; TRBD1 aligns across 7 bases. Trimming removed 7 bases from V and 0 bases from J; junction bases left unmatched: 1. Germline lookup yields CDR1 MNHEY and CDR2 SVGAGI. The CDR3 extends over 13 amino acids. The CDR3 protein is CASIGGSTDTQYF. CDR3 bases: TGTGCCAGCATAGGGGGCAGCACAGATACGCAGTATTTT.

V usage is TRBV4-1 and J usage is TRBJ1-2, with 10 bases aligning to TRBD1. The CDR3 length is 17 residues. V shed 2 bases, J shed 4 bases, and the junction held 10 bases outside the gene matches. Germline CDR1 and CDR2: MGHRA and YSYEKL. The CDR3 region is CASSQNGQGVSPYGYTF. CDR3 coding DNA: TGCGCCAGCAGCCAAAATGGACAGGGGGTTTCACCCTATGGCTACACCTTC.

In this sample, this clone turned up once. The chain recombines TRBV5-1 with TRBJ2-3, with unresolved D. The CDR3 consists of 12 residues. V lost 4 bases to trimming and J lost 1 base, with 4 bases between them. Germline CDR1 SGHRS, CDR2 YFSETQ. CDR3 sequence reads: CASSPRTDTQYF. The CDR3, as DNA: TGCGCCAGCAGCCCCCGCACAGATACGCAGTATTTT.

The V gene is TRBV30, the J gene TRBJ2-7, with a weak D call TRBD2 (5 bases). The CDR3 spans 12 residues. Deletions cut 5 bases from V and 2 bases from J, with 10 bases between. Looked up from germline, CDR1 is GTSNPN and CDR2 is SVGIG (reference sequence). CDR3 amino acids: CAWGGYAYEQYF. The DNA for the CDR3 is TGTGCCTGGGGAGGTTACGCCTACGAGCAGTACTTC.

V is TRBV5-4 and J is TRBJ2-3; D ambiguous. This CDR3 contains 11 residues. Germline CDR1 reads SGHNT; CDR2 reads YYREEE (reference sequence). The V end was cut by 4 bases, the J end by 2 bases, with 2 bases between. The CDR3 DNA reads as TGTGCCAGCAGCCTCACAGATACGCAGTATTTT. Its translation: CASSLTDTQYF. Looking up the rest from reference TRBV5-4 and TRBJ2-3 gives the full variable domain: ETGVTQSPTHLIKTRGQQVTLRCSSQSGHNTVSWYQQALGQGPQFIFQYYREEENGRGNFPPRFSGLQFPNYSSELNVNALELDDSALYLCASSLTDTQYFGPGTRLTVL.

This chain links TRBV4-2 with TRBJ2-7; 9 bases are a match to TRBD2. The CDR3 has 15 residues. Germline lookup yields CDR1 LGHNA and CDR2 YNFKEQ. With V trimmed by 0 bases and J by 1 base, 1 base remained unmatched. CDR3 nucleotide sequence: TGTGCCAGCAGCCAAGATCTAGCGGGGTCCTACGAGCAGTACTTC. Translating gives CASSQDLAGSYEQYF.

The chain joins TRBV5-3 to TRBJ2-7; no definite D call. TRBV5-3 qualifies as an ORF whose function is uncertain. The CDR3 sequence is 8 residues long. The V end lost 0 bases, the J end lost 12 bases, and 1 base lay between the germline ends. The DNA for the CDR3 is TGTGCCAGAAGCTTGGTGTACTTC. This sequence encodes CARSLVYF.

This chain links TRBV4-3 with TRBJ2-1; a weak D match, TRBD1 (6 bases). V shed 0 bases and J shed 6 bases, with 15 bases lying between them. CDR1 and CDR2 (germline): LGHNA, YSLEER. CDR3 length equals 16 residues. This chain's CDR3 is CASSQDPQGALNEQFF. CDR3 coding DNA: TGCGCCAGCAGCCAAGATCCACAGGGAGCTCTCAATGAGCAGTTCTTC.